The T cell receptor (beta chain) under discussion was sequenced for a study of cytomegalovirus exposure and HLA in healthy donors (dated by TCRdb to about 2017). At the level of the whole study: According to an earlier analysis of several hundred of the donors, 150 million to 200 million T cells yielded over 100 million unique TCR beta sequences and more than 250 Gb of sequence data. HLA typing covered class I and class II loci at four-digit resolution. To decide whether each TCR beta V gene segment behaved as functional or pseudogenic, an earlier analysis of over 500 of the donors relied on high-throughput TCR beta sequencing. Of the 350 to 400 genotyped donors, 65% to 90% fell in the genetic ancestry cluster associated with self-reported Caucasian donors. Rather than drawing on any new phenotypic data, the later analysis identified candidate immune exposures from TCR beta sequences and the way those sequences occurred across donors. Typing coverage varied by locus: 629-630 donors for A, B, C, DRB1 and DQB1; approximately 500 for DQA1; more than 600 for DPA1; 450 to 480 for DPB1. In a later analysis, previously published TCR beta repertoires from hundreds of donors were re-analyzed and high-resolution HLA genotyping was added so that TCR occurrence patterns could be studied. Genome-wide SNP genotypes for about 65% of the roughly 670 donors were used in a later genetic analysis, which treated that subset as a discovery cohort. Besides the first cohort of about 730 subjects, a separate validation cohort made up of over a hundred different subjects was used. Donor age, sex, ethnicity and CMV serostatus were collected together with the repertoire data. The study aimed to test whether signatures of past pathogen exposure could be identified by cataloging public T cell receptors. The study combined high-throughput TCR immunosequencing, statistical association of individual TCRs with disease status, and machine learning to predict cytomegalovirus infection status. All discovery cohort repertoires had been generated using a single sequencing platform. About 320 gigabases of sequencing data and 80 million or so unique TCR sequences were included in an early release covering under 650 HLA-typed donors. Because of strong linkage in the cohort, five DR-DQ haplotypes were treated as single units for association and clustering. The T cell repertoires of around 730 subjects were profiled by immunosequencing and related to cytomegalovirus serostatus. Among about 400 genotyped donors of the cohort, an average of approximately 200,000 unique TCR beta nucleotide sequences was sequenced per donor, of which approximately 19% were non-productive. The full study reports these points: The earlier analysis of nearly 600 of the donors excluded roughly 16 rarely observed V segments, including chromosome 9 orphons, because counts were too low. Presence/absence analyses assumed roughly uniform sequencing depth across donors, an assumption that may not hold. V-gene and J-gene trimming of TCR beta chains was associated with a missense DCLRE1C variant in a later genetic analysis, and the association was replicated in an independent cohort. Compared with the approximately 720-donor mean, donors in an Asian-associated ancestry cluster had fewer N-insertions in productive TCRs, according to a later genetic analysis. According to a later analysis, parvovirus B19, influenza, CMV and Epstein-Barr virus appeared linked to several top co-occurrence clusters. Most TCR sequences were seen in very few donors, while some public TCRs were found in many individuals. A later analysis associated some 17,000 TCR beta sequences with specific HLA alleles at a false discovery rate of 0.05. Strong co-occurrence of HLA alleles, especially DR and DQ, made assigning TCR associations to individual alleles difficult. Linkage disequilibrium might explain the correlated functional status among segregating V segments, but an unknown experimental factor could not be ruled out. A later analysis found that most CMV-associated TCR beta chains appeared HLA-restricted, with HLA associations seemingly driven largely by CMV exposure. This cohort had only TCR beta chains sequenced, and the lack of alpha or paired-chain data limited which features could be detected. The sequencing pipeline was judged likely to have produced a cluster of highly shared sequence variants as a technical artifact. In a later analysis, the rate of TCR association differed among HLA loci, with DRB1 alleles having the most associated TCRs and HLA-C alleles having the fewest. In a later analysis, HLA-associated TCR beta chains showed more clonal expansion and lower generation probabilities than non-associated chains that were equally common. Some IMGT-functional V segments, including TRBV6-2 and TRBV6-3, could not be distinguished by the 87-base-pair reads and were therefore excluded. A further reported finding was that TCR beta sequences accurately predicted the HLA-A and HLA-B alleles for most subjects in the first cohort. Because some donors lacked HLA typing at each locus, the association tests relied only on the typed subset. Cytomegalovirus status was reported to be diagnosed by the classifier with high specificity and sensitivity in both the original and validation cohorts. In the study, 150 to 200 TCR beta chains were listed as associated with cytomegalovirus. A few of the identified cytomegalovirus-associated TCR beta chains were confirmed in vitro to be specific for cytomegalovirus antigens. The authors suggested that the approach could potentially be generalized to other disease states and immunological phenotypes. In an earlier analysis of several hundred of the donors, most TCR beta V segments were observed in productive rearrangements about 87% or about 30% of the time, broadly matching IMGT annotations. CMV serostatus was the only immune exposure information available for the cohort.

In total, over 600 healthy bone marrow donors made up the cohort. All cohort members were sampled while nominally healthy, although unrecorded immune exposures were likely present. The donor was CMV seropositive and was included in the group of 270 or so seropositive cohort members. Each donor provided a peripheral blood sample, and peripheral blood mononuclear cells were used for TCR beta sequencing. The Qiagen DNeasy Blood Extraction Kit was used to extract genomic DNA from the blood cell samples. From the germline V gene, CDR1 is SGDLS and CDR2 is YYNGEE. From cysteine to phenylalanine, the CDR3 is 15 amino acids long. Here the CDR3 DNA is all that survives: 45 bases in frame from base 1. The junction carries 17 bases between V and J, which are trimmed by 3 bases and 7 bases respectively. Only one count was recorded for this clone. Its antigen specificity is not known. No qualities accompany the bases; no much larger clone lies one base away.

The method behind the library was the immunoSEQ multiplex PCR assay. A mixture of 60 forward primers for TCR Vbeta segments and 13 reverse primers for TCR Jbeta segments was used in the multiplex PCR. The CDR3 region of rearranged TCR beta genes was amplified from genomic DNA by a multiplex PCR assay. The amplified TCR beta libraries were sequenced on the Illumina HiSeq System as 87-base-pair reads. Per the authors' processing: A later analysis tallied around 82 million unique TCR beta chains across the approximately 670 repertoires, and approximately 12 million of those chains were shared by two or more donors. Raw reads were error-corrected and collapsed into unique sequences by a nearest-neighbor algorithm in which closely related sequences were merged to remove PCR and sequencing errors. CDR3 sequences were aligned to IMGT reference sequences to assign V, D and J gene segments. For a sequence to be retained, a match of at least six nucleotides to both a V gene segment and a J gene segment was required. Rearrangements were classified as productive when the CDR3 lacked stop codons and remained in frame with V and J, and all other rearrangements were classified as non-productive. CDR3 was defined by IMGT convention, running from the second conserved V-encoded cysteine to the conserved J-encoded phenylalanine. In an earlier analysis of 550 to 650 of the donors, sequences lacking an unambiguous match to a single V gene segment were excluded. In an earlier analysis of 450 to 750 of the donors, a V segment was called functional when productive rearrangements were above 56.7%, and segregating when the standard deviation between donors exceeded 5%. A statistical classification framework was developed to diagnose cytomegalovirus status using the catalog of TCR beta chain sequences. V and J gene assignment, in a later analysis, came from comparing TCR nucleotide sequences with IMGT/GENE-DB human TR gene sequences. In a later analysis, CDR3 sequences and most-parsimonious VDJ recombination scenarios were assigned using the TCRdist pipeline. A later analysis defined each TCR beta chain by its CDR3 amino acid sequence plus V-gene family, and excluded reads lacking a unique V-gene family. A later analysis removed 500 to 650 highly shared, low-generation-probability nucleotide sequences to deal with suspected cross-contamination and a sequencing artifact. In a later analysis, a clonal expansion index for each public chain was calculated from normalized within-repertoire ranks of inferred template counts. A later analysis computed generation probabilities with a VDJ recombination model fitted to out-of-frame rearrangements, and checked the results against IGoR. A later analysis scored TCR-TCR, TCR-HLA and TCR-CMV co-occurrence with hypergeometric tests, applying a repertoire-size bias correction to TCR pairs. In a later analysis, false discovery rates were estimated by permuting HLA or CMV assignments 20 times. A later analysis grouped co-occurring TCRs with DBSCAN, adding TCRdist sequence similarity when clustering within HLA-allele-positive subsets. Repertoires with fewer than 30,000 or more than 120,000 public chains, plus five repertoires with anomalous nucleotide sharing, were excluded from co-occurrence clustering. Entries here come from immuneACCESS through TCRdb and include only in-frame sequences with V and J called. Some clones fail to appear in such tables; in the studies checked, an unresolved V gene covers under half of the shortfall, and the cause of the remainder is unknown. V and J calls and clone size are as listed in that table; D and trimming were resolved from the DNA. The sample table shows 95,000 to 150,000 clones, and approximately 80% are seen once. Together, the top ten hold around 5.8% of the sample.

Recombination connected TRBV9 to TRBJ2-1; possibly the D gene is TRBD2, per 7 matching bases. This receptor was identified in a man between 18 and 29 years old in good health and CMV-seropositive. The sequencing input was PBMCs. The CDR3 is CASSGRGGVRNEQFF. The sequenced DNA is TGTGCCAGCAGCGGTAGAGGGGGGGTTCGGAATGAGCAGTTCTTC.